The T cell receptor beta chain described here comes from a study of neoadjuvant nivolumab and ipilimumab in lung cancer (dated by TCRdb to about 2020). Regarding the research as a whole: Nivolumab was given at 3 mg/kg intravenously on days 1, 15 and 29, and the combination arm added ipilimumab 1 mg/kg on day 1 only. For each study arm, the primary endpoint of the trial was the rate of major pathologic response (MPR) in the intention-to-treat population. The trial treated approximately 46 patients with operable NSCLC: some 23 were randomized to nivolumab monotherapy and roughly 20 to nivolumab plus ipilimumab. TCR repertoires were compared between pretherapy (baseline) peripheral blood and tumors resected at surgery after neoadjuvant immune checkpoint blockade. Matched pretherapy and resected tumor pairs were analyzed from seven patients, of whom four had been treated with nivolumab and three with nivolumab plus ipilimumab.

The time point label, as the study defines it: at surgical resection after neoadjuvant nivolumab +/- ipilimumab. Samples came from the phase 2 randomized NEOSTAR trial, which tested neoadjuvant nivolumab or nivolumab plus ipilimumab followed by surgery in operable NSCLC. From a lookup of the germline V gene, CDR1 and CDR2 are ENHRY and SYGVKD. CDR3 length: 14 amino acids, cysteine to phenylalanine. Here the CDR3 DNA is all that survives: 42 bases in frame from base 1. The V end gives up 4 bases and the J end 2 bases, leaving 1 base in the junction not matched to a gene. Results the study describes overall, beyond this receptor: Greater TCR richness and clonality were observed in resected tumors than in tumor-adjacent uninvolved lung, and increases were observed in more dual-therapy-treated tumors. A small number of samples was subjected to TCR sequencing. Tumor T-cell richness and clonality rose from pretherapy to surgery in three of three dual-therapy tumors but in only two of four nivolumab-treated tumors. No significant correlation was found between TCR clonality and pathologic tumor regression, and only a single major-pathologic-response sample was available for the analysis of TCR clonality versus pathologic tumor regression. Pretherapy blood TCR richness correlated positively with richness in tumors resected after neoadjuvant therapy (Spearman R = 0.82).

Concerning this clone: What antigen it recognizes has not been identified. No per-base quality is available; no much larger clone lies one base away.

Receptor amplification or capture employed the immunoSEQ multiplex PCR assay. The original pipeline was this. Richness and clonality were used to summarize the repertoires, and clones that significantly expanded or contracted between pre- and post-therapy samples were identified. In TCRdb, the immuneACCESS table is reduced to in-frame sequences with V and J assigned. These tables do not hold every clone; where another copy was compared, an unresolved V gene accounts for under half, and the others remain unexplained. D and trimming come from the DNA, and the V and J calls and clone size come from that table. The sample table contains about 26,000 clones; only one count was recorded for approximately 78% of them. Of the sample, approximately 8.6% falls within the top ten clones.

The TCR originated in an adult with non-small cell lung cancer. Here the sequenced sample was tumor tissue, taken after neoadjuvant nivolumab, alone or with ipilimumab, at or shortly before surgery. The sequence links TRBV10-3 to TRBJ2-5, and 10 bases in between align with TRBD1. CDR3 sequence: CAISGTGGQETQYF. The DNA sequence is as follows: TGTGCCATCAGTGGGACAGGGGGTCAAGAGACCCAGTACTTC.